The rows below give T cell receptor beta chains drawn from one sample of a study of OX40 agonist ivuxolimab in advanced cancers. TCRdb keeps only in-frame clones here, not all; method: immunoSEQ multiplex PCR. The sample lists about 82,000 clones; 80% to 90% were seen once. Sequenced material: CD4+ or CD8+ T cells sorted from blood, taken in a trial of the OX40 agonist ivuxolimab. These TCRs come from an adult with an advanced solid tumor such as melanoma, head and neck, liver or kidney cancer. The CDR3 runs from the conserved cysteine through the conserved F or W. D genes are given only for firm matches. The size field is filled for only some rows; it gives once, few, many or a size class.

>TRBJ1-5|TRBV29-1|-|-
TGCAGCGTTGCAGGGACTAACAGCAATCAGCCCCAGCATTTT
CSVAGTNSNQPQHF
>TRBJ1-4|TRBV18|-|-
TGTGCCAGCTGCGCCGGCCTAGGTGAAAAACTGTTTTTT
CASCAGLGEKLFF
>TRBJ2-6|TRBV2|TRBD1|-
TGTGCCAGCAGTTTGGACAGGGTGGGGGCCAACGTCCTGACTTTC
CASSLDRVGANVLTF
>TRBJ2-3|TRBV9|-|-
TGTGCCAGCAGCGTGGAGACTAGAAGGGTAGATACGCAGTATTTT
CASSVETRRVDTQYF
>TRBJ2-3|TRBV7-3|-|-
TGTGCCAGCAGCCTGACAAGGAGCACAGATACGCAGTATTTT
CASSLTRSTDTQYF
>TRBJ2-5|TRBV5-1|TRBD1|-
TGCGCCAGCAGCTTGTTCGGGACAGAAGAGACCCAGTACTTC
CASSLFGTEETQYF
>TRBJ2-2|TRBV19|-|-
TGTGCCAGTAGTAGACCCCAAGTCCCCGGGGAGCTGTTTTTT
CASSRPQVPGELFF
>TRBJ1-1|TRBV18|-|-
TGTGCCAGCTCACAACAGGTGAACACTGAAGCTTTCTTT
CASSQQVNTEAFF
>TRBJ2-7|TRBV5-4|TRBD2|-
TGTGCCAGCTTTCGGCAGGGACTAGCGGCTTCCGAGCAGTACTTC
CASFRQGLAASEQYF
>TRBJ2-5|TRBV5-1|TRBD1|-
TGCGCCAGCAGTCCTGGGACAGGGGTTGAGACCCAGTACTTC
CASSPGTGVETQYF
>TRBJ1-2|TRBV7-2|-|-
TGTGCCAGCAGACCTCCGGCCAGAGGGTATGGCTACACCTTC
CASRPPARGYGYTF
>TRBJ1-1|TRBV5-4|-|-
TGTGCCAGCAGCCTTCGGACATACGGCGCTGAAGCTTTCTTT
CASSLRTYGAEAFF
>TRBJ2-7|TRBV6-4|TRBD1|-
TGTGCCAGCAGAGGACAGGGGGCGGGGCTAGCAGAATACGAGCAGTACTTC
CASRGQGAGLAEYEQYF
>TRBJ2-1|TRBV7-3|TRBD2|-
TGTGCCAGCAGCCTGGTCGGGGGGGACGATGAGCAGTTCTTC
CASSLVGGDDEQFF
>TRBJ2-5|TRBV30|-|once
TGTGCCTGGAGTGTTGAGCAAGAGACCCAGTACTTC
CAWSVEQETQYF
>TRBJ2-1|TRBV5-1|TRBD1|-
TGCGCCAGCAGCTTGGGGGCCGGGACAGGTCATTACAATGAGCAGTTCTTC
CASSLGAGTGHYNEQFF
>TRBJ2-5|TRBV18|TRBD2|few
TGTGCCAGCTCACCTCGACTAGCGGAAGAGACCCAGTACTTC
CASSPRLAEETQYF
>TRBJ2-7|TRBV28|-|-
TGTGCCAGCAGAGCAGGGGTTTCTCTCTACGAGCAGTACTTC
CASRAGVSLYEQYF
>TRBJ1-5|TRBV19|-|-
TGTGCCAGTAGTATAGGTTTATTCGGGTCAAAATCTAACCAGCATTTT
CASSIGLFGSKSNQHF
>TRBJ2-7|TRBV7-2|-|-
TGTGCCAGCAGCTCGCCGGGACGGATCTCCTACGAGCAGTACTTC
CASSSPGRISYEQYF
>TRBJ2-1|TRBV11-3|TRBD2|-
TGTGCCAGCAGCGCAGCGGGGAGCTCCTACAATGAGCAGTTCTTC
CASSAAGSSYNEQFF
>TRBJ2-1|TRBV7-9|-|-
TGTGCCAGCAGCTTAAGGTCCCATGAGCAGTTCTTC
CASSLRSHEQFF
>TRBJ1-4|TRBV7-2|-|-
TGTGCCAGCAGCGAACAGGGTGTTGAAAAACTGTTTTTT
CASSEQGVEKLFF
>TRBJ2-7|TRBV28|-|-
TGTGCCAGCTGGAGCGTCAGCTCCTACGAGCAGTACTTC
CASWSVSSYEQYF
>TRBJ2-2|TRBV29-1|-|-
TGCAGCGTTGACAGGGGGAACACCGGGGAGCTGTTTTTT
CSVDRGNTGELFF
>TRBJ1-1|TRBV11-2|-|-
TGTGCCAGCAGCTTATCAGGGGAAGCTTTCTTT
CASSLSGEAFF
>TRBJ2-3|TRBV30|TRBD2|-
TGTGCCGGCCGGACTAGCGGGCACACAGATACGCAGTATTTT
CAGRTSGHTDTQYF
>TRBJ2-7|TRBV11-2|TRBD2|-
TGTGCCAGCAGCACACGAGGACTAGCGGGAGACGAGCAGTACTTC
CASSTRGLAGDEQYF